This TCR beta chain emerged from a study of cytomegalovirus exposure and HLA in healthy donors. Germline V gene lookup returns CDR1 LNHDA and CDR2 SQIVND (reference sequence). This CDR3 comprises 15 residues. V lost 6 bases and J lost 2, with 16 bases in between. PCR employed 60 Vbeta and 13 Jbeta primers. Assay used: immunoSEQ multiplex PCR; TCRdb lists only in-frame clones, some missing. The repertoire holds 110,000 or so clones, with about 78% as singletons. Input material: PBMCs. The TCR originated in a man younger than 45 in good health and CMV-seronegative. The genes are TRBV19 and TRBJ2-5, with D tentatively TRBD1 (5 bases). The CDR3 DNA reads as TGTGCCAGTAGCCCAACCAGGGCGAATCAAGAGACCCAGTACTTC. Protein sequence: CASSPTRANQETQYF.